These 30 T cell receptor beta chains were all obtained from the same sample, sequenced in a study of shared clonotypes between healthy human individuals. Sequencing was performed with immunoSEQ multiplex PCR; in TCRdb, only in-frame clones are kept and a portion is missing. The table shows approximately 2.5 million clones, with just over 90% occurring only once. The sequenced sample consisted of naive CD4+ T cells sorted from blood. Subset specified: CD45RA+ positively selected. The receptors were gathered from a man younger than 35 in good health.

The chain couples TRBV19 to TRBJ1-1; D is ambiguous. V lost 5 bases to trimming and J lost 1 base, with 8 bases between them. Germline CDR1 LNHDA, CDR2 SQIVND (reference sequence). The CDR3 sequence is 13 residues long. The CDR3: CASSVLGNTEAFF. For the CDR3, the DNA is TGTGCCAGTAGTGTACTCGGGAACACTGAAGCTTTCTTT. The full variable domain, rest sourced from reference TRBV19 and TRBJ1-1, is DGGITQSPKYLFRKEGQNVTLSCEQNLNHDAMYWYRQDPGQGLRLIYYSQIVNDFQKGDIAEGYSVSREKKESFPLTVTSAQKNPTAFYLCASSVLGNTEAFFGQGTRLTVV.

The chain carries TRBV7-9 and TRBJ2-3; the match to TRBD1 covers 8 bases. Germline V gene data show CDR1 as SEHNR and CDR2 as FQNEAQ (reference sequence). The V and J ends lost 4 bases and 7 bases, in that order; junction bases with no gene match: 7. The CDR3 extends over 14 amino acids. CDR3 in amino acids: CASSSAGGQNTQYF. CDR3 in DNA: TGTGCCAGCAGCTCCGCAGGGGGCCAGAATACGCAGTATTTT. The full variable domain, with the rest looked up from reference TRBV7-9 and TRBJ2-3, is DTGVSQNPRHKITKRGQNVTFRCDPISEHNRLYWYRQTLGQGPEFLTYFQNEAQLEKSRLLSDRFSAERPKGSFSTLEIQRTEQGDSAMYLCASSSAGGQNTQYFGPGTRLTVL.

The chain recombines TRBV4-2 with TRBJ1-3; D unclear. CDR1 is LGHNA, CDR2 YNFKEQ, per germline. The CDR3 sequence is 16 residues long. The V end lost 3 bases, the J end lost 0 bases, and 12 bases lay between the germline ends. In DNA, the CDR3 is TGTGCCAGCAGCCAGGCCGCGTCTGCCTCTGGAAACACCATATATTTT. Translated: CASSQAASASGNTIYF.

CDR3 DNA: TGTGCAAGTCGCTTAGCGCAGACAGGGGAGGGCGAAAACATTCAGTACTTC. Its translation is CASRLAQTGEGENIQYF. The J gene is TRBJ2-4, the V gene TRBV12-2; the table's D call TRBD1 went unverified against the DNA. TRBV12-2 is reported as a pseudogene. This CDR3 is 17 amino acids long.

The CDR3 nucleotides read TGTGCCAGCAGGAAAGCGGGAGGGCCCTACAATGAGCAGTTCTTC. It codes for CASRKAGGPYNEQFF. The chain employs TRBV28 and TRBJ2-1; 10 bases are shared with TRBD2. The CDR3 is 15 residues long. Germline V CDR1 and CDR2: MDHEN, SYDVKM. V gave up 6 bases and J gave up 2 bases; unmatched junction bases: 4.

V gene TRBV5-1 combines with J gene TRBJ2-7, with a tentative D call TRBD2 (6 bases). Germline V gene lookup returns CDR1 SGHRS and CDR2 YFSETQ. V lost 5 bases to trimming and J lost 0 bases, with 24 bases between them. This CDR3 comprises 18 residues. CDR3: CASRVAGSGGVYSYEQYF. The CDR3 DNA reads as TGCGCCAGCAGAGTCGCGGGGAGTGGAGGGGTGTACTCCTACGAGCAGTACTTC.

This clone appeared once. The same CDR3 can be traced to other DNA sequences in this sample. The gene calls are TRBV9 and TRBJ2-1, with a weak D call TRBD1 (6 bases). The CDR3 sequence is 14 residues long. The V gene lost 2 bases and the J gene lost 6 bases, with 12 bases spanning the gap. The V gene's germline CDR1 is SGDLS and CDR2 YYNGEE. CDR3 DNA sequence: TGTGCCAGCAGCGTGGGTAGAGGGGGCAATGAGCAGTTCTTC. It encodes CASSVGRGGNEQFF.

Here the CDR3 reads CASSQHSIAESTGELFF. Here the CDR3 DNA reads TGTGCCAGCAGCCAGCATTCTATAGCGGAGAGCACCGGGGAGCTGTTTTTT. The chain combines TRBV4-2 with TRBJ2-2; tentative D call: TRBD2 (6 bases). Trimming stripped 3 bases from V and 4 bases from J, with 18 bases between. Germline CDR1 LGHNA, CDR2 YNFKEQ. The CDR3 loop spans 17 amino acids.

This CDR3 reads CAISPDRGEQFF. CDR3 sequence (DNA): TGTGCCATCAGTCCGGACAGGGGAGAGCAGTTCTTC. This chain links TRBV10-3 with TRBJ2-1, with TRBD1 matching over 9 bases. Germline V gives CDR1 ENHRY, CDR2 SYGVKD. CDR3 length: 12 amino acids. Losses at the gene ends were 5 bases for V and 10 bases for J; bases not matched to a gene: 3.

Here the CDR3 DNA reads TGTGCCAGCAGCTCCACGCCGAACACCGGGGAGCTGTTTTTT. This codes for CASSSTPNTGELFF. The chain links TRBV11-3 to TRBJ2-2; D is unresolved. Germline V gene sequence: CDR1 SGHNT, CDR2 YENEEA. Deletions cut 4 bases from V and 0 bases from J, with 6 bases between. The CDR3 consists of 14 residues.

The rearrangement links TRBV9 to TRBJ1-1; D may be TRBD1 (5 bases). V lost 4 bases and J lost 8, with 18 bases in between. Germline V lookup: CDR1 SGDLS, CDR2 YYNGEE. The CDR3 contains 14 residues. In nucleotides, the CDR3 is TGTGCCAGCAGCCCCCGACTCGACCCAGGGGAAGCTTTCTTT. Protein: CASSPRLDPGEAFF. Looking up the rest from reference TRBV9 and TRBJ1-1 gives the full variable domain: DSGVTQTPKHLITATGQRVTLRCSPRSGDLSVYWYQQSLDQGLQFLIQYYNGEERAKGNILERFSAQQFPDLHSELNLSSLELGDSALYFCASSPRLDPGEAFFGQGTRLTVV.

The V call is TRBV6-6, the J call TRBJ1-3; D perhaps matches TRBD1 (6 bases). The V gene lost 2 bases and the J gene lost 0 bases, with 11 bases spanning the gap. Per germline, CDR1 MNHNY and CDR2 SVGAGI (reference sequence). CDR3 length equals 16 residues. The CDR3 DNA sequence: TGTGCCAGCAGTTACCCAGGGGAAAACTCTGGAAACACCATATATTTT. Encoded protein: CASSYPGENSGNTIYF.

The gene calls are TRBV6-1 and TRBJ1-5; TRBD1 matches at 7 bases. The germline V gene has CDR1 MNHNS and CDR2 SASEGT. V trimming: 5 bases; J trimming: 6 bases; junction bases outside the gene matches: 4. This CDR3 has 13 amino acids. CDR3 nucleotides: TGTGCCAGCAGTCGCCCAGGGGGTCAGCCCCAGCATTTT. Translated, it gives CASSRPGGQPQHF.

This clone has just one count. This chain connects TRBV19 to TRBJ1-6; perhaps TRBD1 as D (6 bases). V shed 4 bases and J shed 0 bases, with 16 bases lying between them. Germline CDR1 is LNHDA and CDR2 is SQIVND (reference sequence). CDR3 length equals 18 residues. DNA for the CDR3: TGTGCCAGTAGTACCGCTGGTAGAGGGGGCTCCTATAATTCACCCCTCCACTTT. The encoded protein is CASSTAGRGGSYNSPLHF.

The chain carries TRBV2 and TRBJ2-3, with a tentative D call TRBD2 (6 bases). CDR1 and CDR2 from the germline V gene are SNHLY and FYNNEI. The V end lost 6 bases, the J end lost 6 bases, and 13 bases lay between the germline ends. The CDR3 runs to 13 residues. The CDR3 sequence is CASREGWTDTQYF. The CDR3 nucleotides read TGTGCCAGCAGGGAGGGGTGGACGGATACGCAGTATTTT.

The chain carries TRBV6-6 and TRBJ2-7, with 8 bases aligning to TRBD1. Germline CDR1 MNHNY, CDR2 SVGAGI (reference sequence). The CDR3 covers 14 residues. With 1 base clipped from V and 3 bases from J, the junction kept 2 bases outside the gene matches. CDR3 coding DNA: TGTGCCAGCAGTTACTTTGGGACAGGCTACGAGCAGTACTTC. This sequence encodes CASSYFGTGYEQYF.

The CDR3 is CASSLNSINYGYTF. The CDR3 nucleotides are TGCGCCAGCAGCTTGAACAGCATAAACTATGGCTACACCTTC. This rearrangement joins TRBV5-1 to TRBJ1-2; no reliable D call. The CDR3 has 14 residues. CDR1 is SGHRS, CDR2 YFSETQ, per germline. V was shortened by 1 base and J by 2 bases, with 9 bases between the two germline ends.

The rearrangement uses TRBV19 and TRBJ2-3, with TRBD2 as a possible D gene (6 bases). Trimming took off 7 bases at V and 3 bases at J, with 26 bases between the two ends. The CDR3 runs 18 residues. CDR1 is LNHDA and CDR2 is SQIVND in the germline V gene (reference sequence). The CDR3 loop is CASTIAFNAGGMTDTQYF. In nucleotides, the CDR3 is TGTGCCAGTACGATAGCTTTTAATGCCGGGGGTATGACAGATACGCAGTATTTT.

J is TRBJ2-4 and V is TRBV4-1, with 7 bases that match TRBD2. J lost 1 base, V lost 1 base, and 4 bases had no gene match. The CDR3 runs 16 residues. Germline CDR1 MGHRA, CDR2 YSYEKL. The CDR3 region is CASSQAEGGAKNIQYF. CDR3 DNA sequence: TGCGCCAGCAGCCAAGCGGAGGGAGGGGCCAAAAACATTCAGTACTTC.

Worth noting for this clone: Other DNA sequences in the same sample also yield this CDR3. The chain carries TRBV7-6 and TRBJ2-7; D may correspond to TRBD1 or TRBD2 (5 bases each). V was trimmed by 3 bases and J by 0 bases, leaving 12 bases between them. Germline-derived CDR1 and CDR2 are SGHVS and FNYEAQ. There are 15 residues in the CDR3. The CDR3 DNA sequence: TGTGCCAGCAGCTTGGGGACGGCTAGCTCCTACGAGCAGTACTTC. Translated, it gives CASSLGTASSYEQYF.

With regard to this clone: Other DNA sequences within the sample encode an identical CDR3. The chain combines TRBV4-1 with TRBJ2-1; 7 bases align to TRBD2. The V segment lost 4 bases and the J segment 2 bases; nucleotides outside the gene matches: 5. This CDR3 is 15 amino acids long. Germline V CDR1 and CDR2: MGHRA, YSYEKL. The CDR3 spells CASSRGAGTYNEQFF. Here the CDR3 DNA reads TGCGCCAGCAGCCGGGGAGCGGGGACCTACAATGAGCAGTTCTTC.

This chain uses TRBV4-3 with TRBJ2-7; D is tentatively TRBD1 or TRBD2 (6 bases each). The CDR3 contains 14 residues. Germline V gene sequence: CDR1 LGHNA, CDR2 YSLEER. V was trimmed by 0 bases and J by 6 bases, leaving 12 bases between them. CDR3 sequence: CASSQDRGGLEQYF. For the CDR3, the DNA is TGCGCCAGCAGCCAAGATCGAGGGGGGCTCGAGCAGTACTTC.

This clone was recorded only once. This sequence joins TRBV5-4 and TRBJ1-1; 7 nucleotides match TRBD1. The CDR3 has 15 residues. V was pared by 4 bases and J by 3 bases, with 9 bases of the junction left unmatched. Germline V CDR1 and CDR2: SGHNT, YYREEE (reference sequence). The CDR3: CASSDQAGGDTEAFF. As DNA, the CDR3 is TGTGCCAGCAGCGACCAGGCAGGGGGGGACACTGAAGCTTTCTTT.

The CDR3 sequence is CASSERRGGPDTQYF. Written as DNA, the CDR3 is TGTGCCAGCAGTGAAAGGCGGGGGGGCCCAGATACGCAGTATTTT. The rearrangement joins TRBV2 to TRBJ2-3, with 9 bases matching TRBD2. J was trimmed by 4 bases and V by 2 bases; bases with no gene match: 4. CDR1 is SNHLY, CDR2 FYNNEI, per germline. The CDR3 is 15 amino acids.

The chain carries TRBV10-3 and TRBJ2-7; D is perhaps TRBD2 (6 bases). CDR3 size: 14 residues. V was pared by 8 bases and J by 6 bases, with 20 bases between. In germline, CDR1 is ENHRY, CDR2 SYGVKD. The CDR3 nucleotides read TGTGCCATCGGGGGTGAAACTAGCAGCCGCGAGCAGTACTTC. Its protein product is CAIGGETSSREQYF.

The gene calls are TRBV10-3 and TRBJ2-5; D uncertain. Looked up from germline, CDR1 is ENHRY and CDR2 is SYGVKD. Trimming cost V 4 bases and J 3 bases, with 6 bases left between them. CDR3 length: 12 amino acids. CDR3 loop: CAISGKKETQYF. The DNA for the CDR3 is TGTGCCATCAGTGGCAAAAAAGAGACCCAGTACTTC.

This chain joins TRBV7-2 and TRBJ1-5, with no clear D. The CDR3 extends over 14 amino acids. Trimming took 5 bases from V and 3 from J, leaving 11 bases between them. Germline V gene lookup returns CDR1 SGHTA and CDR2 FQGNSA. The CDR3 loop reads CASSPWTSNQPQHF. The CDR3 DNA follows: TGTGCCAGCAGCCCCTGGACGTCCAATCAGCCCCAGCATTTT.

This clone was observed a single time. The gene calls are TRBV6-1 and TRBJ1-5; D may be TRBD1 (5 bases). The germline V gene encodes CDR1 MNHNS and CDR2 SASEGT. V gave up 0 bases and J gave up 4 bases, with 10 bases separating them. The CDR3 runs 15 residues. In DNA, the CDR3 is TGTGCCAGCAGTGAAGCTTTGTGGGGGAATCAGCCCCAGCATTTT. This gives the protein CASSEALWGNQPQHF.

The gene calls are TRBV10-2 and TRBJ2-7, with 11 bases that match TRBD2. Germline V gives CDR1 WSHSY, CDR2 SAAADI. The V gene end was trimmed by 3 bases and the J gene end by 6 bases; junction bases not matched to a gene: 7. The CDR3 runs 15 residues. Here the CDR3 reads CASSDGGGTSGEQYF. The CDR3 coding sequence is TGCGCCAGCAGTGACGGGGGGGGGACTAGCGGCGAGCAGTACTTC.

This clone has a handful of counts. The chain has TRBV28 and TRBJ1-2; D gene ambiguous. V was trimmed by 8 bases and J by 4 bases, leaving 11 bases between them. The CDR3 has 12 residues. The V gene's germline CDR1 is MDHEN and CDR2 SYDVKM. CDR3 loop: CASVGGGYGYTF. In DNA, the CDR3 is TGTGCCAGCGTAGGAGGAGGCTATGGCTACACCTTC.